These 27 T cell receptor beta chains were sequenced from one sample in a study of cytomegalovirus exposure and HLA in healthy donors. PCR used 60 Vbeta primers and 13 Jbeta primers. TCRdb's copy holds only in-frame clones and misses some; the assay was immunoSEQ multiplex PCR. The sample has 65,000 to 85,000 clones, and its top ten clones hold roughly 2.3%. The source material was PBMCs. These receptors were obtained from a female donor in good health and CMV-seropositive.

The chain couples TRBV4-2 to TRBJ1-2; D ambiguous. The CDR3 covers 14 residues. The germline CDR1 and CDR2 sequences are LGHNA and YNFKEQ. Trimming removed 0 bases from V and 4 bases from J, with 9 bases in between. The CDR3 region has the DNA TGTGCCAGCAGCCAAGACCCGGGGTTCTATGGCTACACCTTC. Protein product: CASSQDPGFYGYTF.

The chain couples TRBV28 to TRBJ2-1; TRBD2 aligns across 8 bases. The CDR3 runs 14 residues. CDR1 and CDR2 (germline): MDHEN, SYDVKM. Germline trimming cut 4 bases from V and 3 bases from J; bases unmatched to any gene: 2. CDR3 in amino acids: CASSSLAVYNEQFF. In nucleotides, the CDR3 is TGTGCCAGCAGTTCACTAGCGGTCTACAATGAGCAGTTCTTC.

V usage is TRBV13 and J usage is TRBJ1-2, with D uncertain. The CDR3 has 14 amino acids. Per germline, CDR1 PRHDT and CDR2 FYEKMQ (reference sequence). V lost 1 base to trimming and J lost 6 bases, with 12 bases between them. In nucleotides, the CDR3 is TGTGCCAGCAGCTTAGCGCGCAAAACGGATGGCTACACCTTC. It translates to CASSLARKTDGYTF.

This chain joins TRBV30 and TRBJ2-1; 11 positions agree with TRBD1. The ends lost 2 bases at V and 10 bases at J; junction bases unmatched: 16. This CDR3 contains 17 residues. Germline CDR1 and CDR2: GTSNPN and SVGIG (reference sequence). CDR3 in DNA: TGTGCCTGGAGTAAAAAAACGGACAGGGGGCTCCGGGGGGAGCAGTTCTTC. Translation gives CAWSKKTDRGLRGEQFF. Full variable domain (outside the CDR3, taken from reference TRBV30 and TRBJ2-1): SQTIHQWPATLVQPVGSPLSLECTVEGTSNPNLYWYRQAAGRGLQLLFYSVGIGQISSEVPQNLSASRPQDRQFILSSKKLLLSDSGFYLCAWSKKTDRGLRGEQFFGPGTRLTVL.

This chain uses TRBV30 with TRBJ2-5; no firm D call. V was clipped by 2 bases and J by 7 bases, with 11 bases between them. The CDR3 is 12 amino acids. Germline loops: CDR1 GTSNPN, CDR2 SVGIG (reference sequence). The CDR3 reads CAWSNGVGTQYF. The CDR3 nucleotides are TGTGCCTGGAGTAACGGAGTTGGGACCCAGTACTTC.

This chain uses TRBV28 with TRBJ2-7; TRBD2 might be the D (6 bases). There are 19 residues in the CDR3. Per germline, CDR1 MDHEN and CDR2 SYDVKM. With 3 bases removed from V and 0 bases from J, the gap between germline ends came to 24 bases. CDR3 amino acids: CASSLRSPPAGLSSYEQYF. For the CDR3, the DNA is TGTGCCAGCAGTTTGAGGTCCCCCCCAGCGGGCCTAAGCTCCTACGAGCAGTACTTC.

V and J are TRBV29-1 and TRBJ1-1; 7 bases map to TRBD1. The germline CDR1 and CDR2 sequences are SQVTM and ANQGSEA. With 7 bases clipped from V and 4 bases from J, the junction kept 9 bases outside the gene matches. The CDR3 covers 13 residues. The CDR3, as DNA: TGCAGCGCCTCGGGACAGATGAGCACTGAAGCTTTCTTT. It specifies CSASGQMSTEAFF.

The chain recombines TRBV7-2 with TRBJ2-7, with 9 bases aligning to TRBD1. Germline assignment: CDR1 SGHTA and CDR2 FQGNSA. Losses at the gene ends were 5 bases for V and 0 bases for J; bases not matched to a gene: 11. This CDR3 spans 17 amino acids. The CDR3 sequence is CASSQVVGGQGSYEQYF. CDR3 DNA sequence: TGTGCCAGCAGCCAGGTAGTCGGGGGACAGGGCTCCTACGAGCAGTACTTC.

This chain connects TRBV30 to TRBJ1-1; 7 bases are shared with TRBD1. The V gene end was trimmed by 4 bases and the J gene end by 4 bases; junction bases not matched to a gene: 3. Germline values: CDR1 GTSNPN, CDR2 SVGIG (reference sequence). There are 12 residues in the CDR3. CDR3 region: CAWMGQPTEAFF. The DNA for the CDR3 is TGTGCCTGGATGGGACAGCCCACTGAAGCTTTCTTT.

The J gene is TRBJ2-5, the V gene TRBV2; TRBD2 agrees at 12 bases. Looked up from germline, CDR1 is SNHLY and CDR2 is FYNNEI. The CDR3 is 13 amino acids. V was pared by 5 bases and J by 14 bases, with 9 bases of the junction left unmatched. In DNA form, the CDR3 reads TGTGCCAGCAGTAGGCTAGCGGGAGGGGGAGCTTACTTC. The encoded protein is CASSRLAGGGAYF.

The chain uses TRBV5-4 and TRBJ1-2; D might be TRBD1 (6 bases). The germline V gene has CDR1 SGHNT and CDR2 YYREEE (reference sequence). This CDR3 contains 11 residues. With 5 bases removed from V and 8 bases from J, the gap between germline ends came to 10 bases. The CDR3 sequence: CASSTGQGYTF. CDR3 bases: TGTGCCAGCAGTACAGGGCAGGGCTACACCTTC.

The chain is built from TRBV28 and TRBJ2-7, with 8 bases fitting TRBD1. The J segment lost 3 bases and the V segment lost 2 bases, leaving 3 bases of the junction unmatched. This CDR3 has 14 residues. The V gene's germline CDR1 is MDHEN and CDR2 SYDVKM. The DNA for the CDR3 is TGTGCCAGCAGTTTACAGGGGGCTGTCTACGAGCAGTACTTC. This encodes CASSLQGAVYEQYF.

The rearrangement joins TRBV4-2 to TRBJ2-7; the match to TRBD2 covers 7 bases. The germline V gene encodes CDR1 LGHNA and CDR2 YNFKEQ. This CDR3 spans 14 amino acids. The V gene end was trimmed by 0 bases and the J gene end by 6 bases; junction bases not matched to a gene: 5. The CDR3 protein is CASSQELGGSEQYF. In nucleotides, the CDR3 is TGTGCCAGCAGCCAAGAACTAGGCGGGAGCGAGCAGTACTTC.

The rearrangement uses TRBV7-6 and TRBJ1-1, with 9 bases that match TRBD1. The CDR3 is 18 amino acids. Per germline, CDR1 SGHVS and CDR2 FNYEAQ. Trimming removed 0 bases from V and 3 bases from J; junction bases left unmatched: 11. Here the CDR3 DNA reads TGTGCCAGCAGCTTAGCGACGGGACAGGGAGGCGGGTACACTGAAGCTTTCTTT. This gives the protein CASSLATGQGGGYTEAFF.

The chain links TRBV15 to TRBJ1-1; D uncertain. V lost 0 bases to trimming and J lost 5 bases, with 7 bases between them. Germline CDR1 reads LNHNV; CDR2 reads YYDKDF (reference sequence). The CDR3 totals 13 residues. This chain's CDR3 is CATSRDIVTEAFF. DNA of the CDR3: TGTGCCACCAGCAGAGATATAGTTACTGAAGCTTTCTTT.

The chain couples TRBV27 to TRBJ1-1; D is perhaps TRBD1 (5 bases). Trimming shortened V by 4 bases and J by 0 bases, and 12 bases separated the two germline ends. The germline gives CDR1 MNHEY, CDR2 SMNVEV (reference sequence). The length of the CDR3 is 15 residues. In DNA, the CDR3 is TGTGCCAGCAGTTGGGGAGGGGCCATGAACACTGAAGCTTTCTTT. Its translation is CASSWGGAMNTEAFF.

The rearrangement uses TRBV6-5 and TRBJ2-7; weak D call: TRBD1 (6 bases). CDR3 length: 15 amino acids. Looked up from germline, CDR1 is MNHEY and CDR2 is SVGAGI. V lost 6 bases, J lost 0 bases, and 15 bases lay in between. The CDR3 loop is CASSNLDRSSYEQYF. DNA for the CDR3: TGTGCCAGCAGCAACTTAGACAGGAGCTCCTACGAGCAGTACTTC.

CDR3 residues: CSGISGGSAFF. For the CDR3, the DNA is TGCAGCGGGATATCAGGGGGGAGCGCTTTCTTT. The chain carries TRBV29-1 and TRBJ1-1; 7 nucleotides line up with TRBD1. Germline V gene lookup returns CDR1 SQVTM and CDR2 ANQGSEA. There are 11 residues in the CDR3. V was clipped by 7 bases and J by 11 bases; unmatched bases: 10.

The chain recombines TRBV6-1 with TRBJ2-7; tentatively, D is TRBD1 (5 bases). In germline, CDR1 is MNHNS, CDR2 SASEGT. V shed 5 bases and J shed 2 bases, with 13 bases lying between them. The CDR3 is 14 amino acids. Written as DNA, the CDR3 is TGTGCCAGCAGTCCACGACAGACCGCCTACGAGCAGTACTTC. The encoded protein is CASSPRQTAYEQYF.

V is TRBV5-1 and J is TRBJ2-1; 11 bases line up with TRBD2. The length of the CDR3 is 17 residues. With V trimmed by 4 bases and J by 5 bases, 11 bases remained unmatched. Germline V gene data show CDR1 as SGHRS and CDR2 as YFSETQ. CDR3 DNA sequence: TGCGCCAGCAGCCCCGCACTAGCGGGAGAACTAGACAATGAGCAGTTCTTC. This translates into CASSPALAGELDNEQFF.

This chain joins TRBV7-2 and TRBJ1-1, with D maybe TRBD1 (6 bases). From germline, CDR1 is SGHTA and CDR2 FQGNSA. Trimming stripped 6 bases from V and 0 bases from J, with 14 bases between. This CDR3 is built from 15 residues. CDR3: CASSWTAPLNTEAFF. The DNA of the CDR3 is TGTGCCAGCAGTTGGACAGCCCCCTTGAACACTGAAGCTTTCTTT.

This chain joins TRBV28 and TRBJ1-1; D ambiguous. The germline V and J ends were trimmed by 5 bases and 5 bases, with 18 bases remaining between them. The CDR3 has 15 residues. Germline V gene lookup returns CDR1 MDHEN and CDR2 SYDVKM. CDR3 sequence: CASSPLAKESTEAFF. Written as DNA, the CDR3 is TGTGCCAGCAGTCCACTCGCCAAAGAGAGTACTGAAGCTTTCTTT.

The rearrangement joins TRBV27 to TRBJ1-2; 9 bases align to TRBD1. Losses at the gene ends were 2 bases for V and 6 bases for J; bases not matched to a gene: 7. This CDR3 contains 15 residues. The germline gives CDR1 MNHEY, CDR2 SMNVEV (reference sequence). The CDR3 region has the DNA TGTGCCAGCAGTTTAGACAGGGGGGGGAGAAATGGCTACACCTTC. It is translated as CASSLDRGGRNGYTF.

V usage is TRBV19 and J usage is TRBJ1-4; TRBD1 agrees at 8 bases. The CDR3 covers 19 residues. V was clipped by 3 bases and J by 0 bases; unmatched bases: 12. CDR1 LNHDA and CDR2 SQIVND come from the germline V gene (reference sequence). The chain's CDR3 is CASSILGGTGPTTNEKLFF. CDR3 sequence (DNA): TGTGCCAGTAGTATCCTCGGTGGGACAGGCCCAACAACTAATGAAAAACTGTTTTTT.

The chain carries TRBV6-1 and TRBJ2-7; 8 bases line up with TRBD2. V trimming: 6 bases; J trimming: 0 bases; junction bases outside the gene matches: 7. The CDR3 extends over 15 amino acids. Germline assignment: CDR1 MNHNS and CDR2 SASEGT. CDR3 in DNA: TGTGCCAGCAGCGGGGGACTAGAAAGCTCCTACGAGCAGTACTTC. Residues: CASSGGLESSYEQYF.

The CDR3 nucleotides read TGTGCCAGCAGCTTAGCGCAGGGAATAGCGGGAACCACAGATACGCAGTATTTT. Protein sequence: CASSLAQGIAGTTDTQYF. The V call is TRBV7-2, the J call TRBJ2-3, with TRBD2 identical over 8 bases. The CDR3 length is 18 residues. CDR1 is SGHTA, CDR2 FQGNSA, per germline. Germline trimming cut 0 bases from V and 2 bases from J; bases unmatched to any gene: 10.

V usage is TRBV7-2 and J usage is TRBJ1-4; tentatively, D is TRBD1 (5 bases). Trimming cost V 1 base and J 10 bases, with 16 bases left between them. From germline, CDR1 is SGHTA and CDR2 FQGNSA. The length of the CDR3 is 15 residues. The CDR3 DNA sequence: TGTGCCAGCAGCTTAGTGACAGAACGGTGGGGAAAACTGTTTTTT. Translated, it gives CASSLVTERWGKLFF.